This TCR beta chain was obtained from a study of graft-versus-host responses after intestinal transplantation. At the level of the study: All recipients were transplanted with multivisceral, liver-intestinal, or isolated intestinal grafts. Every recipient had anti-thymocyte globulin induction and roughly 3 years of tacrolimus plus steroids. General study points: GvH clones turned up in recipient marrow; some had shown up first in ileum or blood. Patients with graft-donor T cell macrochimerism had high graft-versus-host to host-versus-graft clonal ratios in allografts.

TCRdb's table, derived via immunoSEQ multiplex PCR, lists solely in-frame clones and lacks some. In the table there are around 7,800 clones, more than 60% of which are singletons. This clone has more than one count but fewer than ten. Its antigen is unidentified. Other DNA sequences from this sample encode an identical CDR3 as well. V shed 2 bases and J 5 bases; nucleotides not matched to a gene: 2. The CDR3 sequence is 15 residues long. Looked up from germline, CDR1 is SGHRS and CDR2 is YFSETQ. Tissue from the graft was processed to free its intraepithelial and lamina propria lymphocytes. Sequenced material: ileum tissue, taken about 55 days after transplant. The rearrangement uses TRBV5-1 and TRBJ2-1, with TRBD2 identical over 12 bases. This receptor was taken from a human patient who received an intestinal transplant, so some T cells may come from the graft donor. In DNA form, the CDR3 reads TGCGCCAGCAGCTTCGGACTAGCGGGACACAATGAGCAGTTCTTC. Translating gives CASSFGLAGHNEQFF.